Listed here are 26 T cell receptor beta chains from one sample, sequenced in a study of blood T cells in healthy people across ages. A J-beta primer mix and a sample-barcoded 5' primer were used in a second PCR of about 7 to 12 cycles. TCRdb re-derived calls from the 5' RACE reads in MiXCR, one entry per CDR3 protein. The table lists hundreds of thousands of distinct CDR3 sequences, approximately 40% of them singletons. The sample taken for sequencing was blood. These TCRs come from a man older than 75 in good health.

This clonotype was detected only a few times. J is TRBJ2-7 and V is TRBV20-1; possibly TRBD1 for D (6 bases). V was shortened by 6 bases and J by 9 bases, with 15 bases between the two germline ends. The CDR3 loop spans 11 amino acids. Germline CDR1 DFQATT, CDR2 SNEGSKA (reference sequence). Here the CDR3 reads CSANPGVAQYF. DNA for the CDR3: TGCAGTGCGAACCCAGGGGTTGCGCAGTACTTC.

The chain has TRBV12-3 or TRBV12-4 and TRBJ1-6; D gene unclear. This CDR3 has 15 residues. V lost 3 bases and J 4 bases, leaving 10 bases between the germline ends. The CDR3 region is CASSFRRNYNSPLHF. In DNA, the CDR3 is TGTGCCAGCAGTTTCAGACGGAATTATAATTCACCCCTCCACTTT.

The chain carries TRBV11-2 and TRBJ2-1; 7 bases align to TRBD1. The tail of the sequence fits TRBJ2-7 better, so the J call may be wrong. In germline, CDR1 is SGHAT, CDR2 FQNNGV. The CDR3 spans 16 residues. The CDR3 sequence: CASSLGTAIMYNEQYF. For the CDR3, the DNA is TGTGCCAGCAGCCTCGGGACAGCTATTATGTACAATGAGCAGTACTTC.

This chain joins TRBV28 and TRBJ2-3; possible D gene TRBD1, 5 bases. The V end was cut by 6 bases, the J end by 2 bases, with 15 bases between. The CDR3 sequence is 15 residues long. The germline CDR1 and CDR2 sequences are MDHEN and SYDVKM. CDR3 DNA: TGTGCCAGCAGCCCAGGGTCAATCCTCACAGATACGCAGTATTTT. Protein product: CASSPGSILTDTQYF.

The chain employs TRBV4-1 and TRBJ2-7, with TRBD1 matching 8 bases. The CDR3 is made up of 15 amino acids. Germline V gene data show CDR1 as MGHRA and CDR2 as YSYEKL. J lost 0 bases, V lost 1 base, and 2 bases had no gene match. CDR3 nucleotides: TGCGCCAGCAGCCAAGGGACAGGGACCTCCTACGAGCAGTACTTC. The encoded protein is CASSQGTGTSYEQYF.

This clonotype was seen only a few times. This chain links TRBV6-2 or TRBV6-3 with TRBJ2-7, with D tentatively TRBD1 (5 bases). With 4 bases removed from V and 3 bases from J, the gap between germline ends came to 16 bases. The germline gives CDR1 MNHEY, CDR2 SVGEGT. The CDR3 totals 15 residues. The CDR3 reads CASSSVQGLGYEQYF. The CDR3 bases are TGTGCCAGCAGTTCCGTCCAGGGCCTTGGCTACGAGCAGTACTTC.

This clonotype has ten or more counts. The CDR3 region is CASSGTGSPYNEQFF. The CDR3 coding sequence is TGTGCCAGCAGCGGGACAGGGTCCCCCTACAATGAGCAGTTCTTC. This chain uses TRBV11-3 with TRBJ2-1; 9 nucleotides match TRBD1. The V and J ends lost 5 bases and 2 bases, in that order; junction bases with no gene match: 4. Germline CDR1 and CDR2: SGHNT and YENEEA. This CDR3 spans 15 amino acids.

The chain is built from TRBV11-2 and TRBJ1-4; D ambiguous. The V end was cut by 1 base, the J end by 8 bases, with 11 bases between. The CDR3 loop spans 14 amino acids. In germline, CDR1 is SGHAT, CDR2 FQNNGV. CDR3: CASSLVGAREKLFF. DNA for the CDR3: TGTGCCAGCAGCTTAGTAGGAGCAAGGGAAAAACTGTTTTTT.

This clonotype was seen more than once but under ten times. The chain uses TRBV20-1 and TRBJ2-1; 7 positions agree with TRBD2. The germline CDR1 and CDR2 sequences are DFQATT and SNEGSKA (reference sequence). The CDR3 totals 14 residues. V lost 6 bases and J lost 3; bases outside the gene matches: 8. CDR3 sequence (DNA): TGCAGTGCCGTTAAAGCGGGAAACTACAATGAGCAGTTCTTC. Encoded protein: CSAVKAGNYNEQFF.

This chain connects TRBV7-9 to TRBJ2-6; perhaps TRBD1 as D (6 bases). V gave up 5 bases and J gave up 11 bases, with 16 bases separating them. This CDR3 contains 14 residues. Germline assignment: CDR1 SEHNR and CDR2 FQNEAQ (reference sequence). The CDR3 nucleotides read TGTGCCAGCAGCCCGCAGGGGAGCGCCGACGTCCTGACTTTC. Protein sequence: CASSPQGSADVLTF.

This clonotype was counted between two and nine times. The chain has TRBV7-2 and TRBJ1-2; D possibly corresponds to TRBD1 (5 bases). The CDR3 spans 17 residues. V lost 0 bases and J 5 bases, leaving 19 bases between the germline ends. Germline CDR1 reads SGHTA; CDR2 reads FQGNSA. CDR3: CASSLAPGTNKLYGYTF. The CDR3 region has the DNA TGTGCCAGCAGCTTAGCGCCCGGGACGAATAAACTTTATGGCTACACCTTC.

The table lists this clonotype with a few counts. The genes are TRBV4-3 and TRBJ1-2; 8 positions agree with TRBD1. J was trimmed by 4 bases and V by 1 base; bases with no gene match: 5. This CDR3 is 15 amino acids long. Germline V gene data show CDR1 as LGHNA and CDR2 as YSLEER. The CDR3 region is CASSQAGTGLYGYTF. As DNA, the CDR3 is TGCGCCAGCAGCCAAGCCGGGACAGGCCTCTATGGCTACACCTTC.

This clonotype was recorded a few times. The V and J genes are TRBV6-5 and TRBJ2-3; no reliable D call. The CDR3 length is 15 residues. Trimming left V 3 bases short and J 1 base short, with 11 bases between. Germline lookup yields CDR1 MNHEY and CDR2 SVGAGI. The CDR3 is CASSYRAPGTDTQYF. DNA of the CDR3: TGTGCCAGCAGTTATCGGGCCCCCGGCACAGATACGCAGTATTTT.

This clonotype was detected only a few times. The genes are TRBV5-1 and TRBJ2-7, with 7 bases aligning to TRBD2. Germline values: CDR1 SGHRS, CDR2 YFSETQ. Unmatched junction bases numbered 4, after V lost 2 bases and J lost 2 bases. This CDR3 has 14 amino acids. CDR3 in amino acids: CASSFQGGPYEQYF. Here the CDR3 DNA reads TGCGCCAGCAGCTTTCAGGGAGGGCCCTACGAGCAGTACTTC.

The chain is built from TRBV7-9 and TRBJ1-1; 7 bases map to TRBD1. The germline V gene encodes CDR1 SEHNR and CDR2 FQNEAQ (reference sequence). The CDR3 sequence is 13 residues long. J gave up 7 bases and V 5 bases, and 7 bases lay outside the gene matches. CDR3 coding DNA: TGTGCCAGCAGCCCCACAGGGGATGGTGAAGCTTTCTTT. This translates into CASSPTGDGEAFF.

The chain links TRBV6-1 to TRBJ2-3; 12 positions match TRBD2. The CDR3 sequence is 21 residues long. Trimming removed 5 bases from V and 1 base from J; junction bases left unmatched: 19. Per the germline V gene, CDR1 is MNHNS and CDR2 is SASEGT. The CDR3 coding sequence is TGTGCCAGCAGTCCGTTTCCGACTAGCGGGAGAGCCCGTAATGGCACAGATACGCAGTATTTT. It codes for CASSPFPTSGRARNGTDTQYF.

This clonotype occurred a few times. In nucleotides, the CDR3 is TGTGCCAGCAGCCCACCGGGGACCTCCATCGGGACCCAGTACTTC. It encodes CASSPPGTSIGTQYF. The gene calls are TRBV7-2 and TRBJ2-7; TRBD1 or TRBD2 may be the D gene (5 bases each). The closer fit of TRBJ2-5 to the DNA end suggests the J call may be wrong. The CDR3 is 15 amino acids. The V gene's germline CDR1 is SGHTA and CDR2 FQGNSA.

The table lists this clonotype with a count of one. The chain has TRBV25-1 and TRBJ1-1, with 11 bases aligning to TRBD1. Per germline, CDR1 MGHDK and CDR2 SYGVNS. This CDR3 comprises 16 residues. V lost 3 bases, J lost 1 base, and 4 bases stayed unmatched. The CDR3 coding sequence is TGTGCCAGCAGTGAGGACAGGGGGCTTTCGAACACTGAAGCTTTCTTT. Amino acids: CASSEDRGLSNTEAFF.

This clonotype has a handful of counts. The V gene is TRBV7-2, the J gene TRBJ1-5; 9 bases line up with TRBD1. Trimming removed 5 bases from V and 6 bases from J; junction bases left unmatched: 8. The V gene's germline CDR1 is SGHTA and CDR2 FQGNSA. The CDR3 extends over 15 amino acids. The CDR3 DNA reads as TGTGCCAGCAGCCCCTCCGGGACAGGGCGTCAGCCCCAGCATTTT. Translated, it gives CASSPSGTGRQPQHF.

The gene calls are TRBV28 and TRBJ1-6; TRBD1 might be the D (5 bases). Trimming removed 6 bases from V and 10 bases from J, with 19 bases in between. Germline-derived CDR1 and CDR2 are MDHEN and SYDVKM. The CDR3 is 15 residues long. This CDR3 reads CASSKRTGEFSPLHF. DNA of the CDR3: TGTGCCAGCAGCAAACGGACGGGGGAATTCTCACCCCTCCACTTT. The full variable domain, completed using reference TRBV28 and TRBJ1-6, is DVKVTQSSRYLVKRTGEKVFLECVQDMDHENMFWYRQDPGLGLRLIYFSYDVKMKEKGDIPEGYSVSREKKERFSLILESASTNQTSMYLCASSKRTGEFSPLHFGNGTRLTVT.

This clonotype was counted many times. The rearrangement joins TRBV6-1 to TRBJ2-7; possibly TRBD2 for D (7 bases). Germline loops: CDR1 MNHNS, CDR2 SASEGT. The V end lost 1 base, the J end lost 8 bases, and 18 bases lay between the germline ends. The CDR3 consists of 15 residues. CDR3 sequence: CASSEEGGARGKQYF. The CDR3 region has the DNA TGTGCCAGCAGTGAAGAAGGGGGGGCCAGGGGAAAGCAGTACTTC.

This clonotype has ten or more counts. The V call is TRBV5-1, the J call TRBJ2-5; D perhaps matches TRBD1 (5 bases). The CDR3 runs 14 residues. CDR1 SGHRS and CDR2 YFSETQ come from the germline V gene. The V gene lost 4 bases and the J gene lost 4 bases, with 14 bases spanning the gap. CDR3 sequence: CASSQAGLGETQYF. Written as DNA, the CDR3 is TGCGCCAGCAGCCAAGCAGGGTTAGGAGAGACCCAGTACTTC.

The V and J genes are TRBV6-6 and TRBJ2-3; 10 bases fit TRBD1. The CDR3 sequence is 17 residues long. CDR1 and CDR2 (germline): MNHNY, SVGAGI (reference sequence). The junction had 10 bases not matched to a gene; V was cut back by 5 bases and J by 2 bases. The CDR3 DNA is TGTGCCAGCAGTCTTAATCTGGGACAGGGGAACACAGATACGCAGTATTTT. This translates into CASSLNLGQGNTDTQYF.

The CDR3 loop is CAVMAGGTYEQYF. The DNA of the CDR3 is TGTGCCGTTATGGCGGGAGGGACCTACGAGCAGTACTTC. The rearrangement joins TRBV6-2 or TRBV6-3 to TRBJ2-7; 9 bases align to TRBD2. The V segment lost 11 bases and the J segment 2 bases; nucleotides outside the gene matches: 7. The CDR3 length is 13 residues. Germline V lookup: CDR1 MNHEY, CDR2 SVGEGT.

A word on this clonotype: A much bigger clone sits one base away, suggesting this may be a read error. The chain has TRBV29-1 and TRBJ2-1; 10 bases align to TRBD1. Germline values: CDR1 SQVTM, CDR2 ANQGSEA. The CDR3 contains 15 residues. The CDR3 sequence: CGAGQGGGSYNEQFF. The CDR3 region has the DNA TGCGGCGCCGGACAGGGGGGAGGCTCCTACAATGAGCAGTTCTTC.

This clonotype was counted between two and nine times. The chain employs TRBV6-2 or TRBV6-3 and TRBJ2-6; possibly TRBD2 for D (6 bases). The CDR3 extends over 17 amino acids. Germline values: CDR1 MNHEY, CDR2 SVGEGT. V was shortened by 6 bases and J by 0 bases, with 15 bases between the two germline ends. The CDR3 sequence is CASSSPGESSGANVLTF. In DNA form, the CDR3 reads TGTGCCAGCAGCTCGCCGGGGGAAAGCTCTGGGGCCAACGTCCTGACTTTC.